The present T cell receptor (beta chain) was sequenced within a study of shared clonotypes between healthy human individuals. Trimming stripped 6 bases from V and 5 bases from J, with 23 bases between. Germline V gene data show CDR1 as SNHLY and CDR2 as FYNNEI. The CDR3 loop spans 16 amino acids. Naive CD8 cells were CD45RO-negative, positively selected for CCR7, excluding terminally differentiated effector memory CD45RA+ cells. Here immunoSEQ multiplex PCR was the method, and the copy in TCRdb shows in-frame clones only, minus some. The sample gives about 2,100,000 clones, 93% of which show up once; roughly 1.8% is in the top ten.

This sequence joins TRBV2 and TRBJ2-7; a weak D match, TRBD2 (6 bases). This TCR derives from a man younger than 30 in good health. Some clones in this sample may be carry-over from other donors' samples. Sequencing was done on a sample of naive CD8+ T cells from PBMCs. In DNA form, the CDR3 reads TGTGCCAGCAGGTCCCGGGACTCTCTTTGGATCGACGAGCAGTACTTC. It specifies CASRSRDSLWIDEQYF.